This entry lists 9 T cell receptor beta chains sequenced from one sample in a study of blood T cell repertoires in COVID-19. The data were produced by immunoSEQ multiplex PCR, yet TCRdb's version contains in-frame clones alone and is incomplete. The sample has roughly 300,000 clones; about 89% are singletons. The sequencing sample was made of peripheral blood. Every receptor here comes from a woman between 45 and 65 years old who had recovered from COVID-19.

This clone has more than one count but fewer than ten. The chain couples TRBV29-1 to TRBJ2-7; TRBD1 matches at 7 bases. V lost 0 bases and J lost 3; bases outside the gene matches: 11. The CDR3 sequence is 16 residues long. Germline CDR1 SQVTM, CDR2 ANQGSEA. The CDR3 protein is CSVEDYDREGLYEQYF. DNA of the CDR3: TGCAGCGTTGAAGACTACGACAGGGAAGGTCTCTACGAGCAGTACTTC.

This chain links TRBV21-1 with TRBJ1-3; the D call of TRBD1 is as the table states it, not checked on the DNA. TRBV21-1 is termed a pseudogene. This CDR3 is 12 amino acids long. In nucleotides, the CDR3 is TGTGCCGGTAGTGACAGGGGGAACACCATATATTTT. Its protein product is CAGSDRGNTIYF.

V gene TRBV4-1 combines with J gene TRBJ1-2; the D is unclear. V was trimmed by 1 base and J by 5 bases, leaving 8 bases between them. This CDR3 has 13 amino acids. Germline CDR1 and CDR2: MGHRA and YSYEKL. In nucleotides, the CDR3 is TGCGCCAGCAGCCAAGGGGCTCGGTATGGCTACACCTTC. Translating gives CASSQGARYGYTF.

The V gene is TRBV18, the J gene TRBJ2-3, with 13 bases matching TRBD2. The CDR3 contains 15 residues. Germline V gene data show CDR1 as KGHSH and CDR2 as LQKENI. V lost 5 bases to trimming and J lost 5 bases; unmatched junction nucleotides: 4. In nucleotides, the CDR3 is TGTGCCAGCTCAACTAGCGGGGGGGCAGGAGATACGCAGTATTTT. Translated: CASSTSGGAGDTQYF.

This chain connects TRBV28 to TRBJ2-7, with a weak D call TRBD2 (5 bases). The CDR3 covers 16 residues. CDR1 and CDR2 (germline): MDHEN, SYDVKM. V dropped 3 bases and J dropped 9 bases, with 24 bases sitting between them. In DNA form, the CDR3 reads TGTGCCAGCAGTTTCTCCCTATTACTGACTACGCCCGGGCAGTACTTC. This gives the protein CASSFSLLLTTPGQYF. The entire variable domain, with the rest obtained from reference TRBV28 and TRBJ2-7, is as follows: DVKVTQSSRYLVKRTGEKVFLECVQDMDHENMFWYRQDPGLGLRLIYFSYDVKMKEKGDIPEGYSVSREKKERFSLILESASTNQTSMYLCASSFSLLLTTPGQYFGPGTRLTVT.

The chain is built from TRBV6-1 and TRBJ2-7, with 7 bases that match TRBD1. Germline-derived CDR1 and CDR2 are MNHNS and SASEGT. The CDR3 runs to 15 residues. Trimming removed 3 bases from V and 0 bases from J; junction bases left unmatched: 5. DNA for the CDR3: TGTGCCAGCAGTGAGGGACAGACGGGCTCCTACGAGCAGTACTTC. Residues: CASSEGQTGSYEQYF.

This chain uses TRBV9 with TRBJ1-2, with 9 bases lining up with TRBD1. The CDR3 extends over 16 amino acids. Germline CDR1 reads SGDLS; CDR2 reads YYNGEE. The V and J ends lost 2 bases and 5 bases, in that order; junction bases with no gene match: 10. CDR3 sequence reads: CASSVGTGREVYGYTF. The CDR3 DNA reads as TGTGCCAGCAGCGTCGGGACAGGGAGGGAGGTTTATGGCTACACCTTC.

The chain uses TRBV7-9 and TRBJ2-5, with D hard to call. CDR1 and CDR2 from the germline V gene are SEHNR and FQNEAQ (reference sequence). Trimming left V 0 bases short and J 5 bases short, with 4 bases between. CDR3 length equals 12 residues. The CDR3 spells CASSLAGETQYF. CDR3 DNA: TGTGCCAGCAGCTTAGCCGGGGAGACCCAGTACTTC.

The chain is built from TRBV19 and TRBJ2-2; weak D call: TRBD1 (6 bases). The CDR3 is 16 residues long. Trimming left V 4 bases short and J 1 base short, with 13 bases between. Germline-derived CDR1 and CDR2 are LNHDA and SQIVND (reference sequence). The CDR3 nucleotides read TGTGCCAGTAGTAGATCCGGGACATTGAACACCGGGGAGCTGTTTTTT. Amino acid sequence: CASSRSGTLNTGELFF. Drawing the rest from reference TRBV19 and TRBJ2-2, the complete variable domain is DGGITQSPKYLFRKEGQNVTLSCEQNLNHDAMYWYRQDPGQGLRLIYYSQIVNDFQKGDIAEGYSVSREKKESFPLTVTSAQKNPTAFYLCASSRSGTLNTGELFFGEGSRLTVL.